The next 9 T cell receptor beta chains were all read from a single sample in a study of blood T cells in healthy people across ages (dated by TCRdb to 2014 to 2015). Receptor amplification or capture employed 5' RACE. For sequencing, an Illumina HiSeq 2500 was employed. A second PCR of 7 to 11 cycles was performed with a sample-barcoded 5' primer and a J-beta primer mix. TCRdb passed the public sequencing reads through fastp at Q25 and MiXCR, retaining productive beta sequences. CDR3 protein sequences are deduplicated, and each keeps its most common genes and DNA. The sample contains fewer than 1,000,000 distinct CDR3 sequences, roughly 44% of them found a single time. The ten largest clones represent around 21% of the sample. Sequencing used blood. Receptors originate from a man aged 55 to 70 in good health.

This clonotype has a handful of counts. The gene calls are TRBV20-1 and TRBJ2-5, with 7 bases aligning to TRBD1. CDR3 size: 14 residues. Germline-derived CDR1 and CDR2 are DFQATT and SNEGSKA (reference sequence). V was pared by 7 bases and J by 1 base, with 9 bases of the junction left unmatched. CDR3 protein: CSVAMGQLQETQYF. The DNA of the CDR3 is TGCAGTGTTGCCATGGGACAGCTCCAAGAGACCCAGTACTTC.

The chain is built from TRBV11-3 and TRBJ2-1; TRBD1 agrees at 7 bases. Germline assignment: CDR1 SGHNT and CDR2 YENEEA. The CDR3 length is 13 residues. The V gene end was trimmed by 5 bases and the J gene end by 12 bases; junction bases not matched to a gene: 10. In DNA form, the CDR3 reads TGTGCCAGCAGCGCCCGAGAACGGGACAGGCAGTTCTTC. It codes for CASSARERDRQFF.

This chain joins TRBV11-2 and TRBJ2-1; TRBD2 aligns across 8 bases. The CDR3 spans 16 residues. CDR1 is SGHAT, CDR2 FQNNGV, per germline. Losses at the gene ends were 1 base for V and 4 bases for J; bases not matched to a gene: 6. CDR3 sequence: CASSLVSGGLYNEQFF. The CDR3 coding sequence is TGTGCCAGCAGCTTAGTAAGCGGGGGACTTTACAATGAGCAGTTCTTC. The full variable domain, completed using reference TRBV11-2 and TRBJ2-1, is EAGVAQSPRYKIIEKRQSVAFWCNPISGHATLYWYQQILGQGPKLLIQFQNNGVVDDSQLPKDRFSAERLKGVDSTLKIQPAKLEDSAVYLCASSLVSGGLYNEQFFGPGTRLTVL.

Only one count was recorded for this clonotype. The CDR3 nucleotides read TGCAGTGCAGGTCGGGGGGGACCCTACGAGCAGTACTTC. Encoded protein: CSAGRGGPYEQYF. The rearrangement uses TRBV20-1 and TRBJ2-7, with 8 positions matching TRBD2. This CDR3 has 13 residues. V gave up 6 bases and J gave up 2 bases; unmatched junction bases: 6. Germline lookup yields CDR1 DFQATT and CDR2 SNEGSKA (reference sequence).

The rearrangement links TRBV29-1 to TRBJ2-7, with D unresolved. The CDR3 contains 14 residues. V lost 4 bases and J lost 0, with 13 bases in between. Germline values: CDR1 SQVTM, CDR2 ANQGSEA. CDR3 protein: CSVGMSLGSYEQYF. The CDR3 DNA is TGCAGCGTTGGGATGTCGCTGGGCTCCTACGAGCAGTACTTC.

The J gene is TRBJ2-1, the V gene TRBV12-3 or TRBV12-4; TRBD2 aligns across 8 bases. CDR3 size: 15 residues. V gave up 1 base and J gave up 8 bases; unmatched junction bases: 7. CDR3 residues: CASSLDGGAIYEQFF. DNA of the CDR3: TGTGCCAGCAGTTTAGACGGGGGGGCCATCTATGAGCAGTTCTTC.

The rearrangement joins TRBV6-2 or TRBV6-3 to TRBJ2-7; weak D call: TRBD1 (5 bases). This CDR3 has 14 residues. Germline V gene lookup returns CDR1 MNHEY and CDR2 SVGEGT. Trimming cost V 3 bases and J 2 bases, with 11 bases left between them. The CDR3 nucleotides are TGTGCCAGCAGTTATCTAGGACAAACCTACGAGCAGTACTTC. It specifies CASSYLGQTYEQYF.

The J gene is TRBJ2-7, the V gene TRBV7-2; 14 nucleotides agree with TRBD2. With 4 bases clipped from V and 0 bases from J, the junction kept 14 bases outside the gene matches. The CDR3 consists of 20 residues. Germline CDR1 reads SGHTA; CDR2 reads FQGNSA. CDR3 in amino acids: CASSSPRGLAGASSSYEQYF. The CDR3 DNA sequence: TGTGCCAGCAGCTCCCCCAGGGGACTAGCGGGGGCGTCGAGCTCCTACGAGCAGTACTTC.

The table lists this clonotype with a few counts. The chain recombines TRBV5-6 with TRBJ2-7; 7 nucleotides match TRBD1. The CDR3 extends over 17 amino acids. Germline CDR1 reads SGHDT; CDR2 reads YYEEEE. After removal of 0 bases from V and 2 bases from J, the junction contained 11 bases not matched to a gene. CDR3 in DNA: TGTGCCAGCAGCTTGGGAGCCTCCGGGACAGAGGCCTACGAGCAGTACTTC. Protein: CASSLGASGTEAYEQYF.